A selection of T cell receptor beta chains follows, all from one sample in a study of molecular identifiers for immune sequencing clone quantification. Using its own MiXCR run on the PCR reads, TCRdb lists one record per CDR3 protein. Among 70,000 to 90,000 distinct CDR3 sequences listed, 21% were seen once. The sequenced sample consisted of naive CD8+ T cells from blood, with Jurkat cell RNA spiked in. The source of these receptors is a human donor in good health. Some libraries in this study had Jurkat cell RNA spiked in. Each CDR3 is given with its conserved first and last residue. The D gene is left open where the match is weak. Size is stated for part of the rows, as once, few or many counts, or as a class when the clone is expanded.

clone_size | j_call | d_call | v_call | cdr3_aa | cdr3_nt
few | TRBJ2-7 | . | TRBV5-6 | CASSFTGVYEQYF | TGTGCCAGCAGCTTTACAGGCGTTTACGAGCAGTACTTC
. | TRBJ2-7 | TRBD2 | TRBV4-2 | CASSQEAQTSGSYEQYF | TGTGCCAGCAGCCAGGAAGCCCAAACTAGCGGTTCCTACGAGCAGTACTTC
many | TRBJ1-5 | TRBD1 | TRBV28 | CASRETGPNQPQHF | TGTGCCAGCAGGGAGACAGGGCCCAATCAGCCCCAGCATTTT
. | TRBJ2-7 | . | TRBV10-3 | CAISEELANSYEQYF | TGTGCCATCAGTGAAGAACTAGCCAACTCCTACGAGCAGTACTTC
. | TRBJ2-1 | TRBD2 | TRBV27 | CASSQPPGLEDEQFF | TGTGCCAGCTCTCAACCCCCGGGACTAGAAGATGAGCAGTTCTTC
many | TRBJ2-3 | . | TRBV12-3/TRBV12-4 | CASTPGLTDTQYF | TGTGCCAGCACCCCGGGGCTCACAGATACGCAGTATTTT
many | TRBJ2-7 | . | TRBV7-9 | CASSLNKGGPNEQYF | TGTGCCAGCAGCTTAAACAAGGGCGGGCCCAACGAGCAGTACTTC
many | TRBJ2-5 | . | TRBV2 | CASSDRTAQETQYF | TGTGCCAGCAGTGACCGGACAGCCCAAGAGACCCAGTACTTC
few | TRBJ1-1 | . | TRBV4-1 | CASSQEGQGLITEAFF | TGCGCCAGCAGCCAAGAGGGTCAGGGCTTAATCACTGAAGCTTTCTTT
. | TRBJ2-7 | . | TRBV6-2/TRBV6-3 | CASEGWGPEQYF | TGTGCCAGCGAGGGTTGGGGCCCCGAGCAGTACTTC
few | TRBJ2-2 | TRBD1 | TRBV7-9 | CASSSPIDRVTGELFF | TGTGCCAGCAGCTCACCGATTGACAGGGTCACCGGGGAGCTGTTTTTT
many | TRBJ1-2 | . | TRBV29-1 | CSVGPGASNYGYTF | TGCAGCGTTGGTCCTGGCGCATCTAACTATGGCTACACCTTC
. | TRBJ2-2 | TRBD1 | TRBV7-9 | CASSDTRQGRSGELFF | TGTGCCAGCAGCGATACGCGACAGGGACGTTCCGGGGAGCTGTTTTTT
. | TRBJ2-7 | TRBD1 | TRBV27 | CASSFLGGTGAYEQYF | TGTGCCAGCAGTTTCCTTGGTGGGACAGGGGCCTACGAGCAGTACTTC
. | TRBJ1-5 | . | TRBV6-2/TRBV6-3 | CASSYAAGNNQPQHF | TGTGCCAGCAGTTACGCGGCAGGAAACAATCAGCCCCAGCATTTT
few | TRBJ1-5 | . | TRBV27 | CASSLFGGSNQPQHF | TGTGCCAGCAGTTTATTCGGGGGAAGCAATCAGCCCCAGCATTTT
. | TRBJ2-1 | TRBD2 | TRBV27 | CASGFGGGALDEQFF | TGTGCCAGCGGTTTCGGCGGGGGGGCCTTAGATGAGCAGTTCTTC
. | TRBJ2-7 | . | TRBV2 | CASNLRGAYEQYF | TGTGCCAGCAATTTAAGAGGGGCCTACGAGCAGTACTTC
. | TRBJ2-1 | TRBD2 | TRBV19 | CASSISSGGLYNEQFF | TGTGCCAGTAGTATATCCAGCGGGGGCCTCTACAATGAGCAGTTCTTC
. | TRBJ2-7 | . | TRBV7-6 | CASSVGLSYEQYF | TGTGCCAGCAGCGTTGGACTTTCCTACGAGCAGTACTTC
. | TRBJ2-5 | . | TRBV4-3 | CASSQDLEYQETQYF | TGCGCCAGCAGCCAAGATCTAGAGTACCAAGAGACCCAGTACTTC
. | TRBJ2-1 | TRBD2 | TRBV27 | CASSSRDYPFYNEQFF | TGTGCCAGCAGTTCCCGGGACTACCCGTTCTACAATGAGCAGTTCTTC
. | TRBJ1-4 | . | TRBV27 | CASSPRTGAEKLFF | TGTGCCAGCAGTCCAAGGACCGGTGCCGAAAAACTGTTTTTT